This T cell receptor (beta chain) was identified during a study of T cell responses to AZD1222 COVID-19 vaccine. TCRdb keeps only in-frame clones here, not all; method: immunoSEQ multiplex PCR. The sample has roughly 100,000 clones, about 89% seen once. This clone has more than one count but fewer than ten. Sequenced here: peripheral blood, sampled on day 0 of AZD1222 vaccination. This TCR derives from an adult in good health.

CDR3 sequence (DNA): TGCGCCAGCAGCCGAGGGACAGGGGAAGCGGCTGAAGCTTTCTTT. It translates to CASSRGTGEAAEAFF. This chain connects TRBV5-1 to TRBJ1-1, with 10 bases matching TRBD1. V shed 4 bases, J shed 6 bases, and the junction held 9 bases outside the gene matches. This CDR3 comprises 15 residues. Germline V gene lookup returns CDR1 SGHRS and CDR2 YFSETQ.